This note documents a single T cell receptor (beta chain) sequence. What it binds is unknown. This entry belongs to a study of shared clonotypes between healthy human individuals. Study-level background: CD4 naive cells filled three plates per donor, CD4 memory three, CD8 naive two and CD8 memory one.

Findings and caveats of the study: In the sorted subsets, rarefaction showed sequencing was incomplete despite large depth.

Original processing notes: Filtering differed, since immunoSEQ gave only junction sequences and no quality scores. The method was immunoSEQ multiplex PCR; TCRdb's version includes in-frame clones alone and lacks a portion of them. V and J calls plus clone size are reproduced from that table; the DNA served to infer D and trimming. The table has about 110,000 clones, roughly 70% seen once; the top ten hold approximately 24%. Germline V gives CDR1 MDHEN, CDR2 SYDVKM. The V and J ends lost 1 base and 0 bases, in that order; junction bases with no gene match: 2. This CDR3 spans 17 amino acids. The authors combined CD45RO+ cells with CCR7-negative CD45RA+ TemRA cells as CD8 memory.

This TCR derives from a woman in her 30s in good health. Sequencing input: memory CD8+ T cells sorted from blood. Indicated subset: CD45RO+ cells pooled with CCR7-negative TemRA cells. The J gene is TRBJ2-3, the V gene TRBV28, with TRBD2 identical over 12 bases. The CDR3 is CASSLLGTSGSTDTQYF. CDR3 sequence (DNA): TGTGCCAGCAGTTTATTGGGGACTAGCGGGAGCACAGATACGCAGTATTTT.